This T cell receptor beta chain came from a study of cytomegalovirus exposure and HLA in healthy donors. Whole-study context: Earlier, some 180 million T cells were analyzed, and approximately 110 million unique TCR beta sequences were found among them. General study results and limits: In a later analysis, TCR beta V- and J-gene trimming was associated with a missense DCLRE1C variant.

CDR1 SGHVS and CDR2 FNYEAQ come from the germline V gene. This CDR3 spans 13 amino acids. Worth noting for this clone: Its antigen is not identified.

The PCR made use of 60 Vbeta and 13 Jbeta primers. Method: immunoSEQ multiplex PCR; TCRdb's copy keeps in-frame clones and lacks some. Seen here are about 190,000 clones, 70% to 75% observed once, and the top ten hold 2.5% to 4%. The TCR sequence derives from a woman in her 30s in good health and CMV-seropositive. The V call is TRBV7-6, the J call TRBJ2-5; 7 bases map to TRBD2. The J call may be wrong; the DNA end is better matched by TRBJ2-7. Sequenced material: PBMCs. In DNA, the CDR3 is TGTGCCAGCAGCCCACCAAGCGGGAACGAGCAGTACTTC. This encodes CASSPPSGNEQYF.